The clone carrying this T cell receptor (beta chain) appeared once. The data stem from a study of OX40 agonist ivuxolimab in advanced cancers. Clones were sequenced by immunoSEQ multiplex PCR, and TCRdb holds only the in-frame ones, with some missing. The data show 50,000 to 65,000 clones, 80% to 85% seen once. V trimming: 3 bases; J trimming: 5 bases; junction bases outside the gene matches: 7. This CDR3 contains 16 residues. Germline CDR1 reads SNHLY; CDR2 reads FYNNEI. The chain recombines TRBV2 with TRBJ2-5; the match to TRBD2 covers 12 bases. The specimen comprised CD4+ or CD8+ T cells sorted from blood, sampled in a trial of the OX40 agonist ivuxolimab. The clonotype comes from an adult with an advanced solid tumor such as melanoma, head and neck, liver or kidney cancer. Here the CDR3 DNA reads TGTGCCAGCAGTGAGCCTAGCGGGGGGGCCGGGGAGACCCAGTACTTC. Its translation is CASSEPSGGAGETQYF.